Listed here are 30 T cell receptor beta chains from one sample, sequenced in a study of OX40 agonist ivuxolimab in advanced cancers. Using immunoSEQ multiplex PCR, the repertoire was profiled, and TCRdb retains in-frame clones only, with some absent. The sample lists about 60,000 clones, about 91% occurring once. Sequenced material: CD4+ or CD8+ T cells sorted from blood, taken in a trial of the OX40 agonist ivuxolimab. These receptors originate from an adult with an advanced solid tumor such as melanoma, head and neck, liver or kidney cancer.

CDR3 in DNA: TGTGCCAGCAGCTTAGGTTACAATGAGCAGTTCTTC. The encoded protein is CASSLGYNEQFF. V and J are TRBV7-9 and TRBJ2-1; D unclear. The CDR3 runs to 12 residues. V gave up 1 base and J gave up 4 bases, with 2 bases separating them. Germline V gene lookup returns CDR1 SEHNR and CDR2 FQNEAQ (reference sequence).

V is TRBV9 and J is TRBJ2-3; 9 nucleotides align to TRBD2. The germline CDR1 and CDR2 sequences are SGDLS and YYNGEE. The V segment lost 3 bases and the J segment 7 bases; nucleotides outside the gene matches: 6. This CDR3 is 14 amino acids long. Here the CDR3 reads CASSASGVDNTQYF. Here the CDR3 DNA reads TGTGCCAGCAGCGCTAGCGGGGTTGATAATACGCAGTATTTT. Based on the CDR3 plus reference TRBV9 and TRBJ2-3, the full variable domain is DSGVTQTPKHLITATGQRVTLRCSPRSGDLSVYWYQQSLDQGLQFLIQYYNGEERAKGNILERFSAQQFPDLHSELNLSSLELGDSALYFCASSASGVDNTQYFGPGTRLTVL.

The genes are TRBV27 and TRBJ1-2; 11 bases fit TRBD1. The CDR3 is made up of 16 amino acids. V was pared by 4 bases and J by 5 bases, with 9 bases of the junction left unmatched. The germline V gene encodes CDR1 MNHEY and CDR2 SMNVEV (reference sequence). The CDR3 sequence is CASSWTGGSPRYGYTF. DNA of the CDR3: TGTGCCAGCAGTTGGACAGGGGGCTCCCCTAGATATGGCTACACCTTC.

The chain recombines TRBV5-8 with TRBJ1-2; D is unresolved. Germline assignment: CDR1 SGHTS and CDR2 YDEGEE. Trimming cost V 0 bases and J 11 bases, with 11 bases left between them. There are 12 residues in the CDR3. CDR3 bases: TGTGCCAGCAGCTTGGTAGTCGGCGGGTACACCTTC. Amino acids: CASSLVVGGYTF.

The chain couples TRBV27 to TRBJ2-1, with 7 bases fitting TRBD1. CDR1 and CDR2 from the germline V gene are MNHEY and SMNVEV (reference sequence). CDR3 length equals 13 residues. V lost 3 bases to trimming and J lost 6 bases; unmatched junction nucleotides: 2. The CDR3 DNA follows: TGTGCCAGCAGTTTCGGACAGGCCAATGAGCAGTTCTTC. Its translation is CASSFGQANEQFF.

The genes are TRBV25-1 and TRBJ2-7, with D possibly matching TRBD2 (7 bases). Germline CDR1 MGHDK, CDR2 SYGVNS. The CDR3 extends over 13 amino acids. Trimming removed 7 bases from V and 7 bases from J, with 17 bases in between. The CDR3 is CASKGGAPGEQYF. As DNA, the CDR3 is TGTGCCAGCAAGGGGGGGGCTCCTGGGGAGCAGTACTTC.

The genes are TRBV27 and TRBJ2-5; D is undetermined. V was pared by 7 bases and J by 0 bases, with 9 bases between. The CDR3 covers 13 residues. Per the germline V gene, CDR1 is MNHEY and CDR2 is SMNVEV (reference sequence). CDR3 in amino acids: CASKTQNQETQYF. CDR3 sequence (DNA): TGTGCCAGCAAAACACAGAACCAAGAGACCCAGTACTTC.

The chain couples TRBV29-1 to TRBJ2-7, with 8 nucleotides matching TRBD1. Germline V gene data show CDR1 as SQVTM and CDR2 as ANQGSEA. This CDR3 is built from 11 residues. J was trimmed by 12 bases and V by 3 bases; bases with no gene match: 7. The CDR3 protein is CSVDVQGALYF. CDR3 in DNA: TGCAGCGTTGATGTCCAGGGGGCCTTGTACTTC.

The V and J genes are TRBV28 and TRBJ2-1; D possibly uses TRBD1 or TRBD2 (5 bases each). From germline, CDR1 is MDHEN and CDR2 SYDVKM. V lost 6 bases and J lost 5, with 14 bases in between. The CDR3 runs 14 residues. CDR3 region: CASSPRDVNNEQFF. CDR3 nucleotides: TGTGCCAGCAGCCCCCGGGACGTTAACAATGAGCAGTTCTTC.

Here the CDR3 reads CASSLAIYGENSPLHF. The CDR3 DNA reads TGTGCCAGCAGCTTAGCCATTTACGGGGAAAATTCACCCCTCCACTTT. The rearrangement links TRBV7-6 to TRBJ1-6; no definite D call. Germline lookup yields CDR1 SGHVS and CDR2 FNYEAQ. This CDR3 has 16 amino acids. Trimming took off 0 bases at V and 7 bases at J, with 13 bases between the two ends.

V is TRBV5-4 and J is TRBJ1-2; maybe TRBD1 (6 bases). Germline CDR1 and CDR2: SGHNT and YYREEE (reference sequence). The CDR3 length is 14 residues. V lost 7 bases and J lost 6, with 19 bases in between. The CDR3 DNA follows: TGTGCCAGCCTGTCAAACAGGGAGGAGGATGGCTACACCTTC. This sequence encodes CASLSNREEDGYTF.

The gene calls are TRBV14 and TRBJ1-2; TRBD1 might be the D (5 bases). CDR3 size: 15 residues. CDR1 SGHDN and CDR2 FVKESK come from the germline V gene. The V and J ends lost 6 bases and 4 bases respectively, with 18 bases between them. The CDR3 is CASRQSGQALYGYTF. Written as DNA, the CDR3 is TGTGCCAGCAGACAGTCGGGGCAAGCCCTCTATGGCTACACCTTC.

V usage is TRBV29-1 and J usage is TRBJ2-1; TRBD1 aligns across 10 bases. Germline assignment: CDR1 SQVTM and CDR2 ANQGSEA. With 6 bases clipped from V and 8 bases from J, the junction kept 13 bases outside the gene matches. This CDR3 region has 15 residues. CDR3 in amino acids: CSVLDRGPVGDEQFF. The CDR3 nucleotides read TGCAGCGTCCTCGACAGGGGGCCGGTCGGCGATGAGCAGTTCTTC.

This sequence joins TRBV2 and TRBJ2-7; 9 nucleotides match TRBD2. The CDR3 length is 13 residues. Germline V gene lookup returns CDR1 SNHLY and CDR2 FYNNEI. V trimming: 7 bases; J trimming: 4 bases; junction bases outside the gene matches: 5. The CDR3 region is CASIKREVYEQYF. The CDR3 nucleotides read TGTGCCAGCATCAAGCGGGAGGTGTACGAGCAGTACTTC.

This chain links TRBV7-8 with TRBJ1-5, with TRBD1 matching over 7 bases. The CDR3 spans 20 residues. The V gene end was trimmed by 1 base and the J gene end by 0 bases; junction bases not matched to a gene: 15. Germline CDR1 reads SGHVS; CDR2 reads FQNEAQ. In DNA, the CDR3 is TGTGCCAGCAGCTTAGGCTTTACAGGGGTCGAGGTTTATAGCAATCAGCCCCAGCATTTT. Translating gives CASSLGFTGVEVYSNQPQHF.

The V gene is TRBV7-3, the J gene TRBJ2-5; TRBD1 aligns across 7 bases. Trimming cost V 5 bases and J 2 bases; bases outside gene matches: 11. The CDR3 is made up of 16 amino acids. The V gene's germline CDR1 is SGHTA and CDR2 FQGTGA. As DNA, the CDR3 is TGTGCCAGCAGCCCCGGGACAGTTGTGGGTCAAGAGACCCAGTACTTC. Translating it yields CASSPGTVVGQETQYF.

Of note for this clone: Distinct nucleotide sequences in the sample also encode this CDR3. This rearrangement joins TRBV7-9 to TRBJ1-5; TRBD1 is a possible D gene (5 bases). The CDR3 is 12 residues long. V was clipped by 3 bases and J by 6 bases, with 6 bases between them. In germline, CDR1 is SEHNR, CDR2 FQNEAQ (reference sequence). The CDR3 coding sequence is TGTGCCAGCAGCTTGGGGACTCAGCCCCAGCATTTT. Its translation is CASSLGTQPQHF.

This chain joins TRBV6-5 and TRBJ2-6; D remains unclear. The CDR3 spans 15 residues. The ends were cut back, 2 bases at V and 0 bases at J, with 5 bases in the middle. CDR1 and CDR2 (germline): MNHEY, SVGAGI. CDR3 sequence: CASSYTGSGANVLTF. DNA for the CDR3: TGTGCCAGCAGTTACACGGGCTCTGGGGCCAACGTCCTGACTTTC.

The V call is TRBV5-6, the J call TRBJ1-5; D unclear. Deletions cut 3 bases from V and 4 bases from J, with 11 bases between. The CDR3 spans 14 residues. The germline V gene has CDR1 SGHDT and CDR2 YYEEEE. The CDR3 protein is CASSSGIGNQPQHF. The CDR3 region has the DNA TGTGCCAGCAGCTCGGGTATCGGGAATCAGCCCCAGCATTTT.

The chain links TRBV4-3 to TRBJ2-1; tentatively, D is TRBD2 (6 bases). Trimming shortened V by 0 bases and J by 10 bases, and 19 bases separated the two germline ends. Per germline, CDR1 LGHNA and CDR2 YSLEER. This CDR3 contains 16 residues. The CDR3 reads CASSQDILAGSSEQFF. CDR3 DNA sequence: TGCGCCAGCAGCCAAGATATATTGGCGGGGTCCTCCGAGCAGTTCTTC.

The gene calls are TRBV27 and TRBJ2-5; TRBD1 matches at 7 bases. The assigned J gene may be wrong: the sequence end matches TRBJ2-7 better. Germline assignment: CDR1 MNHEY and CDR2 SMNVEV (reference sequence). The CDR3 runs 14 residues. The CDR3 reads CASSSFRDRPEQYF. The CDR3 DNA reads TGTGCCAGCAGTTCATTCCGGGACAGACCCGAGCAGTACTTC.

This chain connects TRBV6-6 to TRBJ2-7, with 9 nucleotides matching TRBD1. Per germline, CDR1 MNHNY and CDR2 SVGAGI (reference sequence). The junction had 5 bases not matched to a gene; V was cut back by 0 bases and J by 2 bases. The CDR3 is 16 amino acids. The CDR3 DNA reads as TGTGCCAGCAGTTACTCCTACAGGGGGCCCACCTACGAGCAGTACGTC. This codes for CASSYSYRGPTYEQYV.

The rearrangement joins TRBV21-1 to TRBJ1-2. TRBV21-1 is described as a pseudogene. The CDR3 is 15 amino acids. The chain's CDR3 is CASSKVRRANYGYTF. CDR3 DNA sequence: TGTGCCAGCAGCAAAGTGAGGCGAGCTAACTATGGCTACACCTTC.

The rearrangement links TRBV29-1 to TRBJ1-6; 7 positions agree with TRBD1. V shed 6 bases and J 7 bases; nucleotides not matched to a gene: 9. The CDR3 totals 14 residues. From germline, CDR1 is SQVTM and CDR2 ANQGSEA. DNA of the CDR3: TGCAGCGTCGCCGGGACAGCGAACAATTCACCCCTCCACTTT. Its protein product is CSVAGTANNSPLHF.

This clone was seen a few times. The rearrangement links TRBV5-4 to TRBJ2-7; no clear D gene. The V end was cut by 1 base, the J end by 6 bases, with 8 bases between. Germline V gives CDR1 SGHNT, CDR2 YYREEE (reference sequence). The CDR3 totals 12 residues. CDR3 nucleotide sequence: TGTGCCAGCAGCTTGTACACTTCCGAGCAGTACTTC. This translates into CASSLYTSEQYF.

CDR3 residues: CASSAQDRGSGNTIYF. The CDR3 nucleotides are TGTGCCAGCAGCGCCCAAGACAGGGGCTCTGGAAACACCATATATTTT. The rearrangement uses TRBV9 and TRBJ1-3, with 8 bases lining up with TRBD1. V lost 3 bases to trimming and J lost 0 bases; unmatched junction nucleotides: 5. The CDR3 is made up of 16 amino acids. Germline values: CDR1 SGDLS, CDR2 YYNGEE.

The V call is TRBV7-9, the J call TRBJ2-1; no firm D call. V lost 2 bases, J lost 8 bases, and 16 bases lay in between. The length of the CDR3 is 15 residues. Germline values: CDR1 SEHNR, CDR2 FQNEAQ (reference sequence). CDR3 loop: CASSLSPGHRDEQFF. CDR3 DNA sequence: TGTGCCAGCAGCTTAAGTCCGGGTCATCGCGATGAGCAGTTCTTC.

The rearrangement joins TRBV29-1 to TRBJ2-7, with 8 nucleotides matching TRBD1. This CDR3 comprises 13 residues. The germline V gene encodes CDR1 SQVTM and CDR2 ANQGSEA. The V and J ends lost 5 bases and 5 bases, in that order; junction bases with no gene match: 8. CDR3 bases: TGCAGCGTTCAGGACAGGGAGTTCCACGAGCAGTACTTC. Protein: CSVQDREFHEQYF.

The chain combines TRBV7-2 with TRBJ2-7; 7 nucleotides match TRBD1. The germline CDR1 and CDR2 sequences are SGHTA and FQGNSA. The CDR3 extends over 16 amino acids. The J segment lost 3 bases and the V segment lost 7 bases, leaving 15 bases of the junction unmatched. The CDR3 protein is CASTSDGGQLIYEQYF. The CDR3 nucleotides read TGTGCCAGCACCTCGGATGGGGGACAGCTTATCTACGAGCAGTACTTC.

The V gene is TRBV30, the J gene TRBJ2-3; D is unclear. The V gene lost 6 bases and the J gene lost 0 bases, with 22 bases spanning the gap. The CDR3 loop spans 17 amino acids. Germline V gives CDR1 GTSNPN, CDR2 SVGIG (reference sequence). CDR3 nucleotides: TGTGCCTGTAACTCTGGGCTACTCCCCTCTAGCACAGATACGCAGTATTTT. Its protein product is CACNSGLLPSSTDTQYF. Full variable domain (missing parts from reference TRBV30 and TRBJ2-3): SQTIHQWPATLVQPVGSPLSLECTVEGTSNPNLYWYRQAAGRGLQLLFYSVGIGQISSEVPQNLSASRPQDRQFILSSKKLLLSDSGFYLCACNSGLLPSSTDTQYFGPGTRLTVL.